Here is one T cell receptor (beta chain) with its context. The data were taken from a study of T cell changes during pregnancy in multiple sclerosis. Generated by immunoSEQ multiplex PCR, the TCRdb table keeps only in-frame clones and is missing some. The sample has 80,000 to 95,000 clones; about 95% are singletons. The CDR3 loop spans 14 amino acids. Trimming removed 5 bases from V and 6 bases from J; junction bases left unmatched: 11. Germline CDR1 is SQVTM and CDR2 is ANQGSEA. The clonotype comes from a female donor with multiple sclerosis, enrolled in a pregnancy study. Sequencing was performed on peripheral blood, taken in the second trimester of pregnancy. The chain joins TRBV29-1 to TRBJ2-7, with 9 bases aligning to TRBD1. Written as DNA, the CDR3 is TGCAGCGTTCGCGAAAGGGGGACAGGGCCCGAGCAGTACTTC. Its translation is CSVRERGTGPEQYF.